The rows below give T cell receptor beta chains drawn from one sample of a study of T-cell reconstitution after alpha-beta-depleted transplantation in children. TCRdb reprocessed the PCR reads via MiXCR and lists one record per CDR3 protein. This sample has hundreds of thousands of distinct CDR3 sequences, with more than 10% found just once. Here the sequenced sample was PBMCs, taken from the stem cell graft. The receptors stem from a human donor who donated a stem cell graft to a child with Fanconi anemia. Each CDR3 is given with its conserved first and last residue. The D gene is left open where the match is weak. Clone size is not always given. Where it is, it says once, few, many or a class for expanded clones.

d_call	j_call	v_call	clone_size	cdr3_nt	cdr3_aa
NA	TRBJ2-3	TRBV2	few	TGTGCCAGCAACCACCTTAGCAGCACAGATACGCAGTATTTT	CASNHLSSTDTQYF
NA	TRBJ2-1	TRBV2	NA	TGTGCCAGCAGTGAAAGGGTATATGAGCAGTTCTTC	CASSERVYEQFF
NA	TRBJ1-2	TRBV10-3	few	TGTGCCATCAGTGAATCCCCCTCCCATGGCTACACCTTC	CAISESPSHGYTF
TRBD2	TRBJ2-1	TRBV7-9	few	TGTGCCAGCAGCTTAGTCGGGGGGGTGAAAAATGAGCAGTTCTTC	CASSLVGGVKNEQFF
NA	TRBJ2-2	TRBV5-1	NA	TGCGCCAGCAGCTCCCAGGGGCCTAGCGGGGAGCTGTTTTTT	CASSSQGPSGELFF
NA	TRBJ1-2	TRBV7-2	few	TGTGCCAGCAGCCCCTACAGGTCAGAGTTATATGGCTACACCTTC	CASSPYRSELYGYTF
TRBD1	TRBJ2-1	TRBV7-3	NA	TGTGCCAGCAGCTCAGGGGGCCCGGGTGAGCAGTTCTTC	CASSSGGPGEQFF
NA	TRBJ2-7	TRBV20-1	NA	TGCAGTGCTACCGACAGAGTAGCCTACGAGCAGTACTTC	CSATDRVAYEQYF
NA	TRBJ1-5	TRBV19	NA	TGTGCCAGTAGTATGGACGGTAATCAGCCCCAGCATTTT	CASSMDGNQPQHF
NA	TRBJ1-5	TRBV29-1	few	TGCAGCGTGAGGGGCGGGGGCAGCAATCAGCCCCAGCATTTT	CSVRGGGSNQPQHF
TRBD2	TRBJ2-3	TRBV30	NA	TGTGCCTGGAGTTGGGGTAGCGGGGGCACAGATACGCAGTATTTT	CAWSWGSGGTDTQYF
NA	TRBJ2-6	TRBV2	NA	TGTGCCAGCAGTGACCCCAGCGACCTCGGGGCCAACGTCCTGACTTTC	CASSDPSDLGANVLTF
NA	TRBJ2-3	TRBV4-3	few	TGCGCCAGCAGCCAAATACTAGGAACAGATACGCAGTATTTT	CASSQILGTDTQYF
TRBD1	TRBJ1-5	TRBV6-2/TRBV6-3	NA	TGTGCCAGCAGTTACTCTTGGCGATCAGGGGGAGTAAAACAGCCCCAGCATTTT	CASSYSWRSGGVKQPQHF
NA	TRBJ2-1	TRBV14	many	TGTGCCAGCAGCCCCCAGAGGCCCCAATACAATGAGCAGTTCTTC	CASSPQRPQYNEQFF
TRBD1	TRBJ1-2	TRBV27	many	TGTGCCAGCAGTGACAGGGTCGGCTATGGCTACACCTTC	CASSDRVGYGYTF
TRBD2	TRBJ2-1	TRBV10-3	NA	TGTGCCATCAGTGAGTCTAGGGGACTAGCGGGCGGAGTGCAGTTCTTC	CAISESRGLAGGVQFF
TRBD1	TRBJ1-5	TRBV7-2	NA	TGTGCCAGCAGCCCAACAGGGGAATCGAATCAGCCCCAGCATTTT	CASSPTGESNQPQHF
TRBD2	TRBJ2-1	TRBV3-1	many	TGTGCCAGCAGCTTTACTAGCGCCAATGAGCAGTTCTTC	CASSFTSANEQFF
NA	TRBJ1-6	TRBV5-1	NA	TGCGCCAGCAGCCAGATGTGGCGGAGCTCCTATAATTCACCCCTCCACTTT	CASSQMWRSSYNSPLHF
NA	TRBJ1-2	TRBV18	NA	TGTGCCAGCTCACCCCCCGTGGCCCGCGATGGCTACACCTTC	CASSPPVARDGYTF
TRBD1	TRBJ1-3	TRBV5-1	NA	TGCGCCAGCAGACAGACACCCGGGACAGACACCATATATTTT	CASRQTPGTDTIYF
NA	TRBJ1-1	TRBV20-1	many	TGCAGTGCTAGCCGGGGCCCGAACACTGAAGCTTTCTTT	CSASRGPNTEAFF
TRBD1	TRBJ2-1	TRBV30	NA	TGTGCCTGGAGGGGCACTCACAGGGGTGAGCAGTTCTTC	CAWRGTHRGEQFF
TRBD2	TRBJ2-1	TRBV29-1	few	TGCAGCGTTACTTTAGCGGGGGGCGGGGTGGAGCAGTTCTTC	CSVTLAGGGVEQFF
TRBD1	TRBJ1-1	TRBV5-1	few	TGCGCCAGCAGCGGGACAGGTCTGACTGAAGCTTTCTTT	CASSGTGLTEAFF
NA	TRBJ2-6	TRBV2	NA	TGTGCCAGCAGTGACGCGGGCTCTGGGGCCAACGTCCTGACTTTC	CASSDAGSGANVLTF
TRBD2	TRBJ2-3	TRBV19	NA	TGTGCCAGTAGTATGACGGGGGGTCTTAGCACAGATACGCAGTATTTT	CASSMTGGLSTDTQYF
TRBD2	TRBJ2-5	TRBV7-2	few	TGTGCCAGCAGCGTAGGTGCGGGGGGGCCAGAGACCCAGTACTTC	CASSVGAGGPETQYF
NA	TRBJ1-5	TRBV5-6	NA	TGTGCCAGCAGCTTGTGGTCAGAGCCAATAAATCAGCCCCAGCATTTT	CASSLWSEPINQPQHF
TRBD1	TRBJ2-6	TRBV3-1	NA	TGTGCCAGCAGTTTATTGTTGGGACAGGGTCCCTCTGGGGCCAACGTCCTGACTTTC	CASSLLLGQGPSGANVLTF
NA	TRBJ2-7	TRBV6-5	many	TGTGCCAGCAGTCCACAGGGAGTAGGGTACGAGCAGTACTTC	CASSPQGVGYEQYF
NA	TRBJ2-7	TRBV18	few	TGTGCCAGCTCACCACCTTCTGAGACCTACGAGCAGTACTTC	CASSPPSETYEQYF
NA	TRBJ2-3	TRBV20-1	NA	TGCAGTGCTAGCTTCGGGGGAGTTGCAGATACGCAGTATTTT	CSASFGGVADTQYF
TRBD1	TRBJ2-7	TRBV3-1	NA	TGTGCCAGCAGCCAAGGGGTGGGACAGGAGATTTCCTACGAGCAGTACTTC	CASSQGVGQEISYEQYF
TRBD2	TRBJ2-5	TRBV29-1	NA	TGCAGCACAAGACTAGCGGTCTACCAAGAGACCCAGTACTTC	CSTRLAVYQETQYF
NA	TRBJ2-3	TRBV7-2	few	TGTGCCAGCAGCTTAGTTGGCGGGGTCGGGGATACGCAGTATTTT	CASSLVGGVGDTQYF
NA	TRBJ2-3	TRBV5-5	NA	TGTGCCAGCAGCTTACCGCGAAGCACAGATACGCAGTATTTT	CASSLPRSTDTQYF
TRBD2	TRBJ2-1	TRBV20-1	NA	TGCAGTGCGGGACTAGCGTACAATGAGCAGTTCTTC	CSAGLAYNEQFF
NA	TRBJ2-2	TRBV28	many	TGTGCCAGCAGAGTATCTGGGAACACCGGGGAGCTGTTTTTT	CASRVSGNTGELFF
NA	TRBJ2-5	TRBV2	many	TGTGCCAGCAGTGAGTACGGGGTGGAGACCCAGTACTTC	CASSEYGVETQYF
TRBD1	TRBJ2-5	TRBV6-6	many	TGTGCCAGCGAAGGGACAGCCTCCAAAGCCCAGTACTTC	CASEGTASKAQYF
TRBD1	TRBJ2-3	TRBV18	many	TGTGCCACCTCGGACAGGCTGACAGATACGCAGTATTTT	CATSDRLTDTQYF
NA	TRBJ2-1	TRBV7-8	NA	TGTGCCAGCAGCTTAATGTCCCTGGGGGAGGAGCAGTTCTTC	CASSLMSLGEEQFF
NA	TRBJ2-2	TRBV27	NA	TGTGCCAGCAGTCGTCCTGGGGCTTCGGGGACCGGGGAGCTGTTTTTT	CASSRPGASGTGELFF
NA	TRBJ1-1	TRBV29-1	many	TGCAGCTTCCTCGGGGGGGGCACTGAAGCTTTCTTT	CSFLGGGTEAFF
NA	TRBJ2-3	TRBV5-4	NA	TGTGCCAGCAGCGACCCCCGAGCGGCAGATACGCAGTATTTT	CASSDPRAADTQYF
NA	TRBJ1-1	TRBV12-3/TRBV12-4	NA	TGTGCCAGCAGTCAGGGTGAAGCTTTCTTT	CASSQGEAFF
NA	TRBJ1-1	TRBV28	many	TGTGCCAGCAGTTTATACCAGAGGGAAGCTTTCTTT	CASSLYQREAFF
TRBD2	TRBJ2-3	TRBV6-5	many	TGTGCCAGTTGGGACTACATAGATACGCAGTATTTT	CASWDYIDTQYF
NA	TRBJ1-1	TRBV5-1	many	TGCGCCAGCAGCGCCACTACAGGGCCGAACACTGAAGCTTTCTTT	CASSATTGPNTEAFF
TRBD2	TRBJ2-7	TRBV7-2	few	TGTGCCAGCAGCGATCAAGCGGGGGGCCTCGAGCAGTACTTC	CASSDQAGGLEQYF
NA	TRBJ2-5	TRBV14	NA	TGTGCCAGCAGCCAAGTCCGGGGGCTGGAGACCCAGTACTTC	CASSQVRGLETQYF
NA	TRBJ1-1	TRBV20-1	many	TGCAGTGCTGCCCCGATGGGGGAGACTGAAGCTTTCTTT	CSAAPMGETEAFF
TRBD1	TRBJ1-2	TRBV2	few	TGTGCCAGCAGTGAACCGAGGGACAGGGGCTACTATGGCTACACCTTC	CASSEPRDRGYYGYTF
TRBD1	TRBJ2-3	TRBV11-2	NA	TGTGCCAGCAGCCGGACGGGGTATCGACAGGGGGGACTAGATACGCAGTATTTT	CASSRTGYRQGGLDTQYF
NA	TRBJ1-1	TRBV3-1	few	TGTGCCAGCAGCCGACGGTTGAACACTGAAGCTTTCTTT	CASSRRLNTEAFF
TRBD2	TRBJ2-1	TRBV7-3	NA	TGTGCCAGCAGCTTAAGAGTCGGGAGGGGCCACCATTACAATGAGCAGTTCTTC	CASSLRVGRGHHYNEQFF
NA	TRBJ1-1	TRBV29-1	few	TGCAGCGCCTTACAGGATTTGAACACTGAAGCTTTCTTT	CSALQDLNTEAFF